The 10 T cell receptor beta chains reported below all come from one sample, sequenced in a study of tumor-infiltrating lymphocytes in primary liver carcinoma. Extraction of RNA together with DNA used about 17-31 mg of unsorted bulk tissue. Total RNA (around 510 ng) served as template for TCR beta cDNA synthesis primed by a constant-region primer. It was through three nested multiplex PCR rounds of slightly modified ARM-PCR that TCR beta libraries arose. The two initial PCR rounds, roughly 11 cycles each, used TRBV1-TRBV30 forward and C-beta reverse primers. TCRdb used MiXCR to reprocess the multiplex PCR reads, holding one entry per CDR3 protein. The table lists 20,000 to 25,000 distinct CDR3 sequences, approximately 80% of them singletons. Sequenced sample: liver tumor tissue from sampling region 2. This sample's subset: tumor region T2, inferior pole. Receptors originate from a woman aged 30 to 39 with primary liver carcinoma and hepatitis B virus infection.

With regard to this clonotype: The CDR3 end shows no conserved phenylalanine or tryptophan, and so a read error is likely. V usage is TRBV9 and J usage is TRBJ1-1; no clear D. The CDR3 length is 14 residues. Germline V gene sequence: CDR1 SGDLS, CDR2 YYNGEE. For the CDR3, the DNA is TGTGGCAGCAGCGTAGCACACTCGGGCACTGAAGCTTTCTCT. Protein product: CGSSVAHSGTEAFS.

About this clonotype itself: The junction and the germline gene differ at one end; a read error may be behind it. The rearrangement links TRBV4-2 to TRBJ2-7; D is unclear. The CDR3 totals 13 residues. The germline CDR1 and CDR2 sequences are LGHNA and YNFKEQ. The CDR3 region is CASSQYIVYEQYF. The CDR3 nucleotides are TGTGCCAGCAGCCAGTACATAGTGTACGAGCAATACTTC.

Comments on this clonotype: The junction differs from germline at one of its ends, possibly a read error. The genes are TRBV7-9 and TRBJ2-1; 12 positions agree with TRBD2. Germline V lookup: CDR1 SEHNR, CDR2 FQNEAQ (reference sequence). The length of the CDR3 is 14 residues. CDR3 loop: CASGLDLAGGMHFF. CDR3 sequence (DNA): TGTGCCAGCGGCTTAGATCTAGCGGGAGGGATGCACTTCTTC.

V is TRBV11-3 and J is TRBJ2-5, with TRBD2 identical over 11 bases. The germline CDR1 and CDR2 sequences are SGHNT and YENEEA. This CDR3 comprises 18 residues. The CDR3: CSSSPSSLAGVNGETQYF. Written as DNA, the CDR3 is TGTAGCAGCAGCCCTAGTTCACTAGCGGGAGTTAACGGGGAGACCCAGTACTTC.

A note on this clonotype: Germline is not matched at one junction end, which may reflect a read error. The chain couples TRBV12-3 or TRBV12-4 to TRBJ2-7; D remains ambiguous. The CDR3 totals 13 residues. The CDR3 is CVGSFNYGYGQYF. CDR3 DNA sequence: TGTGTCGGCAGTTTTAATTACGGCTACGGGCAGTACTTC.

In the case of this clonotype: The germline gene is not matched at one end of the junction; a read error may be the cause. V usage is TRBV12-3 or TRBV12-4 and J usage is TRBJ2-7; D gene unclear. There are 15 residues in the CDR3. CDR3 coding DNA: TGTACCAGCCTACAATCCGGTACACAGAGTTACGAGAAGTACTTC. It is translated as CTSLQSGTQSYEKYF.

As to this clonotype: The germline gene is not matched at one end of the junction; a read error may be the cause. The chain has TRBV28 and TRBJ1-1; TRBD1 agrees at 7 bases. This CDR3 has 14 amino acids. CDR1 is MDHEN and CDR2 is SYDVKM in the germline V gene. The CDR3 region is CASSLLQGNTATFF. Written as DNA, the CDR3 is TGTGCCAGTAGTTTATTACAGGGGAACACTGCAACTTTCTTT.

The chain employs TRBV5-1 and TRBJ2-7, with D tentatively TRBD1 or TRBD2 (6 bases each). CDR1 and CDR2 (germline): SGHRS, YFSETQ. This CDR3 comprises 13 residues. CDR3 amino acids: CASSLRGTDEQYV. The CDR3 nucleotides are TGCGCCAGCAGCCTTAGGGGGACTGACGAGCAGTATGTC.

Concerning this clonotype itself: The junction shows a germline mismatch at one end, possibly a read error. In DNA, the CDR3 is TGCAGCGCCGCCTGGTTAGCGGGCTACAATGAGCAGTTTTTC. Its protein is CSAAWLAGYNEQFF. The gene calls are TRBV29-1 and TRBJ2-1, with 7 bases identical to TRBD2. Germline CDR1 SQVTM, CDR2 ANQGSEA. The CDR3 extends over 14 amino acids.

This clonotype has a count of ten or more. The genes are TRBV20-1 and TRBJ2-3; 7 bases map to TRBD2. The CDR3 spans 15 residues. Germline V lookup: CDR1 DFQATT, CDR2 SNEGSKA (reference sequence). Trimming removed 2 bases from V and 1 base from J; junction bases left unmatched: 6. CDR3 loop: CSARNSGSRTDTQYF. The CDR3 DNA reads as TGCAGTGCTAGAAATAGCGGGTCCCGCACAGATACGCAGTATTTT.